These 6 T cell receptor beta chains share one sample of origin, sequenced in a study of T cells in Graves' hyperthyroidism and ophthalmopathy. Amplification targeted TCR beta CDR3 regions from RNA transcripts. Researchers ran a first-round RT-PCR on the TCR CDR3 using the HTBI primer set. TCRdb re-called the multiplex PCR reads with MiXCR, one entry per CDR3 protein. This sample carries more than 300,000 distinct CDR3 sequences, about 14% of them seen once, and the ten largest clones take roughly a fifth. Material for sequencing was blood. All receptors come from a woman in her thirties with Graves' ophthalmopathy.

CDR3 region: CASRRDRDYGYTF. CDR3 in DNA: TGTGCCAGCAGGCGAGACAGGGACTATGGCTACACCTTC. V gene TRBV7-8 combines with J gene TRBJ1-2, with TRBD1 matching over 7 bases. Germline V lookup: CDR1 SGHVS, CDR2 FQNEAQ. V lost 6 bases to trimming and J lost 3 bases; unmatched junction nucleotides: 4. The CDR3 length is 13 residues.

The sample holds many counts of this clonotype. The V call is TRBV13, the J call TRBJ1-3; D is perhaps TRBD1 (6 bases). CDR1 is PRHDT and CDR2 is FYEKMQ in the germline V gene (reference sequence). Trimming left V 10 bases short and J 0 bases short, with 13 bases between. The CDR3 has 14 amino acids. The CDR3 loop is CATSRGVSGNTIYF. Here the CDR3 DNA reads TGTGCCACCTCAAGGGGGGTCTCTGGAAACACCATATATTTT.

Ten or more counts support this clonotype. This rearrangement joins TRBV12-3 or TRBV12-4 to TRBJ2-2; 7 bases are a match to TRBD1. V was clipped by 5 bases and J by 0 bases; unmatched bases: 12. The CDR3 loop spans 18 amino acids. As DNA, the CDR3 is TGTGCCAGCAGTCCAATCCGCCCCGGGACAGCGAACACCGGGGAGCTGTTTTTT. Translation gives CASSPIRPGTANTGELFF.

This clonotype was observed a few times. V is TRBV12-5 and J is TRBJ2-5; TRBD1 is a possible D gene (6 bases). Germline V CDR1 and CDR2: LGHNT, FRNRAP. The CDR3 is 16 residues long. V shed 1 base and J shed 2 bases, with 14 bases lying between them. CDR3 sequence: CASGLGLDRSQETQYF. CDR3 DNA sequence: TGTGCTAGTGGTTTGGGACTCGACAGGTCGCAAGAGACCCAGTACTTC.

The table lists this clonotype with many counts. J is TRBJ1-5 and V is TRBV15; a weak D match, TRBD1 (5 bases). Germline CDR1 is LNHNV and CDR2 is YYDKDF (reference sequence). The CDR3 is made up of 15 amino acids. Trimming removed 0 bases from V and 2 bases from J, with 8 bases in between. The CDR3: CATSRDRAGNQPQHF. For the CDR3, the DNA is TGTGCCACCAGCAGAGACAGGGCAGGCAATCAGCCCCAGCATTTT.

The chain uses TRBV4-2 and TRBJ2-7; 15 bases line up with TRBD2. The length of the CDR3 is 15 residues. The germline CDR1 and CDR2 sequences are LGHNA and YNFKEQ. V lost 1 base to trimming and J lost 5 bases; unmatched junction nucleotides: 0. This chain's CDR3 is CASSQGTSGGDEQYF. DNA for the CDR3: TGTGCCAGCAGCCAAGGGACTAGCGGGGGGGACGAGCAGTACTTC.